This T cell receptor beta chain is drawn from a study of molecular identifiers for immune sequencing clone quantification. A note on this clonotype: Its matching antigen is unknown.

Bulk TCR library preparation followed previously described methods with listed TCR primers. One entry per CDR3 protein, called by TCRdb with MiXCR from the PCR reads. The repertoire holds about 510,000 distinct CDR3 sequences, with roughly 25% as singletons. The CDR3 totals 12 residues. Germline lookup yields CDR1 MNHEY and CDR2 SVGEGT. Trimming took off 2 bases at V and 6 bases at J, with 7 bases between the two ends. Regarding the study as a whole: Same-barcode identical TCR molecules could make highly expanded clones look smaller than they are. The study reportedly detected spiked Jurkat TCR RNA from one cell among some 1 million naive cells. Beyond 20 RNA copies, clones held over 99% of effector molecules, compared with under 1% in naive cells.

The sample taken for sequencing was naive CD8+ T cells from blood, with Jurkat cell RNA spiked in. As for subset: FACS-sorted CD8+CD4-CCR7+CD45RA+ naive T cells. The receptor was derived from a human donor in good health. Some libraries in this study had Jurkat cell RNA spiked in. The chain combines TRBV6-2 or TRBV6-3 with TRBJ1-1; D gene uncertain. The CDR3 DNA is TGTGCCAGCAGTTACCCGACCGCTGAAGCTTTCTTT. Translated, it gives CASSYPTAEAFF.